These 7 T cell receptor beta chains originate from one sample sequenced in a study of OX40 agonist ivuxolimab in advanced cancers. Sequencing used immunoSEQ multiplex PCR; TCRdb keeps in-frame clones, though not all of them. Of about 20,000 clones in the sample, 70% to 90% are singletons; the top ten hold about 17%. The material sequenced was CD4+ or CD8+ T cells sorted from blood, taken in a trial of the OX40 agonist ivuxolimab. The receptors come from an adult with an advanced solid tumor such as melanoma, head and neck, liver or kidney cancer.

The rearrangement links TRBV29-1 to TRBJ1-1; D remains ambiguous. Deletions cut 4 bases from V and 1 base from J, with 10 bases between. The CDR3 covers 13 residues. Germline lookup yields CDR1 SQVTM and CDR2 ANQGSEA. Here the CDR3 reads CSVGTTPNTEAFF. The CDR3 DNA reads TGCAGCGTTGGGACCACACCGAACACTGAAGCTTTCTTT.

The chain employs TRBV5-6 and TRBJ2-7; D not certain. V was trimmed by 2 bases and J by 3 bases, leaving 6 bases between them. Germline V gene sequence: CDR1 SGHDT, CDR2 YYEEEE. This CDR3 spans 12 amino acids. CDR3 coding DNA: TGTGCCAGCAGCTTTGACGGCTACGAGCAGTACTTC. This encodes CASSFDGYEQYF.

In this sample, this clone turned up a few times. This sample also contains other DNA sequences that code for the same CDR3. The rearrangement uses TRBV4-1 and TRBJ2-2, with 7 bases matching TRBD2. CDR1 is MGHRA and CDR2 is YSYEKL in the germline V gene. This CDR3 contains 15 residues. The V segment lost 4 bases and the J segment 4 bases; nucleotides outside the gene matches: 6. CDR3: CASSPSGAGTGELFF. CDR3 in DNA: TGCGCCAGCAGCCCTAGCGGTGCCGGCACCGGGGAGCTGTTTTTT.

V usage is TRBV14 and J usage is TRBJ2-5; either TRBD1 or TRBD2 may fit D (5 bases each). With 0 bases removed from V and 2 bases from J, the gap between germline ends came to 13 bases. This CDR3 contains 16 residues. The germline CDR1 and CDR2 sequences are SGHDN and FVKESK. The CDR3 DNA sequence: TGTGCCAGCAGCCAAGATCGGGGCAGACAACAAGAGACCCAGTACTTC. Residues: CASSQDRGRQQETQYF.

The rearrangement uses TRBV4-3 and TRBJ2-3; no definite D call. This CDR3 has 14 amino acids. Trimming cost V 1 base and J 5 bases, with 10 bases left between them. CDR1 and CDR2 from the germline V gene are LGHNA and YSLEER. The chain's CDR3 is CASSQGSYIDTQYF. Written as DNA, the CDR3 is TGCGCCAGCAGCCAAGGCAGTTATATAGATACGCAGTATTTT.

The chain combines TRBV7-9 with TRBJ2-7; 7 nucleotides align to TRBD2. The V and J ends lost 4 bases and 1 base, in that order; junction bases with no gene match: 4. Per the germline V gene, CDR1 is SEHNR and CDR2 is FQNEAQ (reference sequence). The CDR3 contains 14 residues. The CDR3 loop reads CASSSLGGSYEQYF. The CDR3 DNA sequence: TGTGCCAGCAGCTCACTCGGGGGGTCCTACGAGCAGTACTTC. Using reference TRBV7-9 and TRBJ2-7 for the parts outside the CDR3, the full variable domain is DTGVSQNPRHKITKRGQNVTFRCDPISEHNRLYWYRQTLGQGPEFLTYFQNEAQLEKSRLLSDRFSAERPKGSFSTLEIQRTEQGDSAMYLCASSSLGGSYEQYFGPGTRLTVT.

This clone has only one observation. The V and J genes are TRBV7-2 and TRBJ2-1; tentative D call: TRBD1 (6 bases). This CDR3 contains 15 residues. V was clipped by 2 bases and J by 2 bases, with 10 bases between them. Germline CDR1 SGHTA, CDR2 FQGNSA. The CDR3 loop is CASSLLGAAYNEQFF. The CDR3 DNA reads TGTGCCAGCAGCTTATTGGGGGCAGCCTACAATGAGCAGTTCTTC.